The rows below give T cell receptor beta chains drawn from one sample of a study of cytomegalovirus exposure and HLA in healthy donors. The data were produced by immunoSEQ multiplex PCR, yet TCRdb's version contains in-frame clones alone and is incomplete. The sample contains some 190,000 clones, around 88% of which appear only once. Input material: PBMCs. These receptors all come from a man in his forties in good health and CMV-seropositive. Each CDR3 is given without its conserved first and last residue.

J,V,CDR3
TRBJ2-7,TRBV28,ASSILERELSYEQY
TRBJ1-2,TRBV5-4,ASSGTRGNYGYT
TRBJ2-7,TRBV2,ASSETTQIPLEQY
NA,TRBV4-2,ASSRGTGIDEQY
TRBJ2-3,TRBV9,ASSVEGVTHRPDTQY
TRBJ1-2,TRBV4-2,ASSQALLGTGAMLYGYT
TRBJ1-1,TRBV7-6,ASGTGGQAAF
TRBJ1-3,TRBV6-5,ASSLTGTAGNTIY
TRBJ2-1,TRBV19,ASSTLGERTYNEQF
TRBJ1-2,TRBV28,ASSSGGEDYGYT
TRBJ2-2,TRBV7-8,ASSPRIGGAGELF
TRBJ2-2,TRBV19,ASSTLAGAAGELF
TRBJ2-1,TRBV6-1,ASGETHPNEQF
TRBJ2-2,TRBV18,AIKPGLDPGELF
TRBJ2-7,TRBV5-1,ASSLATYGEQY
TRBJ1-4,TRBV4-3,ASSHAQGTATNEKLF
TRBJ2-7,TRBV29-1,SVDLLAGRKQY
TRBJ2-1,TRBV27,ASKTSGSEQF
TRBJ1-5,TRBV19,ASHGGFSNQPQH
TRBJ2-6,TRBV28,ASSLLAGVYSSGANVLT
TRBJ2-7,TRBV28,ASNVGGRFYEQY
TRBJ2-1,TRBV6-1,ASKLQGYHYNEQF
TRBJ1-1,TRBV25-1,ASSEPGQLNTEAF
TRBJ1-3,TRBV11-2,ASSQSRAQNTIY
TRBJ2-7,TRBV5-8,ASSLAHSFTGFYEQY
TRBJ2-7,TRBV7-2,ASSPPTGPYEQY
TRBJ2-7,TRBV5-6,ASRRTGLYEQY
TRBJ1-1,TRBV9,ASSVGTGLTEAF
TRBJ1-2,TRBV28,ATHLQGAATYLYGYT
TRBJ2-2,TRBV12-5,ASGNINRSPNTGELF
TRBJ1-1,TRBV5-6,ASSLFTGALGTEAF
TRBJ2-1,TRBV2,ASSGTTQSSYNEQF
NA,TRBV2,ASSPTGSHEQY
TRBJ2-6,TRBV28,ASSLDRGAGANVLT
TRBJ1-2,TRBV5-1,ASSLQGGDYGYT
TRBJ2-7,TRBV6-1,ASSAVIAGAYEQY
TRBJ2-5,TRBV7-6,ASSPGRQGARWVEETQY
TRBJ2-1,TRBV18,ASSPDSYNEQF
TRBJ2-5,TRBV15,ATSRGDQGFAVETQY
TRBJ2-1,TRBV9,ASSVPDSGRGYQVEQF
TRBJ1-4,TRBV23-1,ASKSSTNEKLF
TRBJ2-7,TRBV9,ASSTQPGQPTYEQY
TRBJ2-2,TRBV7-7,ASSSRRSGELF
TRBJ2-7,TRBV6-1,ASRKDRYIYEQY
TRBJ1-2,TRBV28,ASSSRTGGGYT
TRBJ2-7,TRBV28,ASNSIAVSSYEQY
TRBJ1-2,TRBV4-1,ASSLDRDGYT
TRBJ1-5,TRBV6-4,ASSVEANQPQH
TRBJ1-5,TRBV7-9,SSSLVDSQNNQPQH
TRBJ2-7,TRBV5-4,ASSEQSYSYEQY
TRBJ2-7,TRBV28,ASSLVAEPRY
TRBJ1-2,TRBV9,ASSADFNYGYT
TRBJ1-2,TRBV5-4,ASSFGENYGYT
TRBJ2-1,TRBV5-1,ASSLDLVEQF
TRBJ1-2,TRBV5-6,ASSLAGQPVYGYT
TRBJ2-1,TRBV28,ASGDLEGLDNEQF